These 21 T cell receptor beta chains were all obtained from the same sample, sequenced in a study of T cell responses to AZD1222 COVID-19 vaccine. Method: immunoSEQ multiplex PCR; TCRdb's copy keeps in-frame clones and lacks some. This table holds 120,000 or so clones, around 86% found once. The sample in question was peripheral blood, obtained on day 0 of AZD1222 vaccination. These receptors came from an adult in good health.

V usage is TRBV29-1 and J usage is TRBJ2-1, with 7 bases that match TRBD1. CDR3 length: 14 residues. With V trimmed by 5 bases and J by 7 bases, 11 bases remained unmatched. CDR1 SQVTM and CDR2 ANQGSEA come from the germline V gene. DNA for the CDR3: TGCAGCGTTCCCCCATGGACAGGCGGGAATGAGCAGTTCTTC. Translated, it gives CSVPPWTGGNEQFF.

This sequence joins TRBV6-2 or TRBV6-3 and TRBJ1-5; D perhaps matches TRBD1 (5 bases). Germline-derived CDR1 and CDR2 are MNHEY and SVGEGT. V was shortened by 4 bases and J by 5 bases, with 15 bases between the two germline ends. CDR3 length: 15 amino acids. The CDR3 loop is CASSSSGGAHQPQHF. The CDR3 DNA sequence: TGTGCCAGCAGTTCCTCCGGCGGGGCGCATCAGCCCCAGCATTTT.

The chain couples TRBV19 to TRBJ2-7, with D possibly being TRBD1 or TRBD2 (5 bases each). Looked up from germline, CDR1 is LNHDA and CDR2 is SQIVND (reference sequence). The ends were cut back, 5 bases at V and 7 bases at J, with 18 bases in the middle. This CDR3 comprises 14 residues. The DNA of the CDR3 is TGTGCCAGTAGTCGGGACGAATACTACGTAGAGCAGTACTTC. Translation gives CASSRDEYYVEQYF.

The chain's CDR3 is CASSQWDRPYEQYF. The DNA for the CDR3 is TGTGCCAGCAGCCAGTGGGACAGACCCTACGAGCAGTACTTC. V gene TRBV5-4 combines with J gene TRBJ2-7, with TRBD1 matching over 7 bases. Germline-derived CDR1 and CDR2 are SGHNT and YYREEE (reference sequence). With V trimmed by 4 bases and J by 2 bases, 6 bases remained unmatched. There are 14 residues in the CDR3. Full variable domain (missing parts from reference TRBV5-4 and TRBJ2-7): ETGVTQSPTHLIKTRGQQVTLRCSSQSGHNTVSWYQQALGQGPQFIFQYYREEENGRGNFPPRFSGLQFPNYSSELNVNALELDDSALYLCASSQWDRPYEQYFGPGTRLTVT.

This clone appeared once. The chain uses TRBV27 and TRBJ2-7; tentative D call: TRBD2 (5 bases). Germline assignment: CDR1 MNHEY and CDR2 SMNVEV (reference sequence). This CDR3 has 14 residues. V lost 4 bases and J lost 5, with 15 bases in between. CDR3 sequence: CASSYGDRAHEQYF. The CDR3 bases are TGTGCCAGCAGTTACGGGGATCGCGCCCACGAGCAGTACTTC.

This clone was seen only a few times. V usage is TRBV5-1 and J usage is TRBJ1-1; 8 bases are shared with TRBD1. Germline loops: CDR1 SGHRS, CDR2 YFSETQ. With 3 bases clipped from V and 1 base from J, the junction kept 8 bases outside the gene matches. The CDR3 extends over 16 amino acids. The CDR3, as DNA: TGCGCCAGCAGCTCAGGACAGGGAAGGAGGAACACTGAAGCTTTCTTT. Translating gives CASSSGQGRRNTEAFF.

The J gene is TRBJ2-5, the V gene TRBV3-1 (or the pseudogene TRBV3-2), with unresolved D. CDR1 and CDR2 (germline): LGHDT, YNNKEL (reference sequence). The CDR3 is 13 amino acids. The V end lost 3 bases, the J end lost 1 base, and 6 bases lay between the germline ends. This CDR3 is CASSQVGQETQYF. In DNA, the CDR3 is TGTGCCAGCAGCCAGGTTGGCCAAGAGACCCAGTACTTC.

The chain links TRBV25-1 to TRBJ1-1, with D uncertain. Germline values: CDR1 MGHDK, CDR2 SYGVNS. Trimming removed 6 bases at V and 8 bases at J, with 16 bases between. The CDR3 loop spans 13 amino acids. CDR3 DNA: TGTGCCAGCAGCGTCACCAGTTCTTTCGAAGCTTTCTTT. Protein sequence: CASSVTSSFEAFF.

The CDR3 is CASSVGQNHQPQHF. The DNA for the CDR3 is TGTGCCAGCAGCGTAGGACAGAACCATCAGCCCCAGCATTTT. The chain combines TRBV9 with TRBJ1-5; the D gene is possibly TRBD1 (5 bases). Germline lookup yields CDR1 SGDLS and CDR2 YYNGEE. CDR3 length: 14 residues. Trimming removed 0 bases at V and 5 bases at J, with 9 bases between.

The genes are TRBV7-9 and TRBJ1-1, with D perhaps matching TRBD1 (6 bases). V was cut by 5 bases and J by 2 bases, with 15 bases left in between. Germline V gene data show CDR1 as SEHNR and CDR2 as FQNEAQ (reference sequence). The CDR3 sequence is 15 residues long. CDR3 bases: TGTGCCAGCAGCCCGACCGACAGGAGCAACACTGAAGCTTTCTTT. Translated: CASSPTDRSNTEAFF.

This sequence joins TRBV10-1 and TRBJ2-3; 11 bases map to TRBD2. The CDR3 is made up of 14 amino acids. Germline trimming cut 6 bases from V and 5 bases from J; bases unmatched to any gene: 4. CDR1 and CDR2 (germline): WNHNN, SYGVQD (reference sequence). The CDR3 region has the DNA TGCGCCAGCAGCACCGGACTAGCGGGAGATACGCAGTATTTT. It is translated as CASSTGLAGDTQYF.

V and J are TRBV28 and TRBJ1-4, with D maybe TRBD1 (5 bases). The CDR3 is made up of 14 amino acids. Germline assignment: CDR1 MDHEN and CDR2 SYDVKM. Trimming left V 3 bases short and J 8 bases short, with 13 bases between. The CDR3 reads CASSLGRVWEKLFF. CDR3 nucleotides: TGTGCCAGCAGTTTGGGCAGGGTCTGGGAAAAACTGTTTTTT.

The chain carries TRBV23-1 and TRBJ1-1; 10 nucleotides line up with TRBD1. TRBV23-1 has ORF status, its function being uncertain. V trimming: 6 bases; J trimming: 13 bases; junction bases outside the gene matches: 17. The CDR3 runs to 15 residues. In nucleotides, the CDR3 is TGCGCCAGCAGCCTAAGGGACAGGGGCCCTTTTGATGGTTTCTTT. Translation gives CASSLRDRGPFDGFF.

V and J are TRBV18 and TRBJ1-1; no firm D call. Germline V gene data show CDR1 as KGHSH and CDR2 as LQKENI. V was clipped by 0 bases and J by 3 bases, with 8 bases between them. The CDR3 contains 14 residues. The CDR3 DNA is TGTGCCAGCTCACCACCGGAGGGATACACTGAAGCTTTCTTT. Its translation: CASSPPEGYTEAFF.

The rearrangement uses TRBV6-5 and TRBJ1-5; weak D call: TRBD1 (5 bases). This CDR3 has 15 residues. Trimming stripped 10 bases from V and 0 bases from J, with 16 bases between. Germline CDR1 reads MNHEY; CDR2 reads SVGAGI. CDR3 sequence: CAIKQTDNSNQPQHF. In nucleotides, the CDR3 is TGTGCCATTAAGCAGACAGATAATAGCAATCAGCCCCAGCATTTT.

The chain's CDR3 is CASSPEGSGSLLGEQYF. In DNA, the CDR3 is TGTGCCAGCAGCCCAGAAGGTAGCGGGAGCCTTTTAGGAGAGCAGTACTTC. This chain joins TRBV28 and TRBJ2-7; 9 bases match TRBD2. V gave up 6 bases and J gave up 7 bases; unmatched junction bases: 19. Germline CDR1 is MDHEN and CDR2 is SYDVKM. The CDR3 runs 17 residues.

V usage is TRBV5-1 and J usage is TRBJ1-3; TRBD1 is a possible D gene (6 bases). Between the trimmed V and J ends, which lost 4 bases and 0 bases, there was a span of 11 bases. Germline assignment: CDR1 SGHRS and CDR2 YFSETQ. This CDR3 has 15 residues. CDR3 in amino acids: CASSPDRSSGNTIYF. The CDR3 DNA is TGCGCCAGCAGCCCAGACAGGAGCTCTGGAAACACCATATATTTT.

The sample holds one count of this clone. The CDR3 loop reads CASDRGIGYTF. CDR3 in DNA: TGTGCTTCCGACCGGGGCATTGGCTACACCTTC. The chain carries TRBV30 and TRBJ1-2; a weak D match, TRBD1 (5 bases). Germline CDR1 reads GTSNPN; CDR2 reads SVGIG (reference sequence). This CDR3 has 11 residues.

The chain employs TRBV27 and TRBJ1-6, with 9 bases lining up with TRBD1. The CDR3 runs to 16 residues. With 2 bases clipped from V and 7 bases from J, the junction kept 6 bases outside the gene matches. Germline CDR1 reads MNHEY; CDR2 reads SMNVEV (reference sequence). CDR3 loop: CASSLEGTGINSPLHF. CDR3 in DNA: TGTGCCAGCAGTTTAGAAGGGACAGGGATCAATTCACCCCTCCACTTT.

V usage is TRBV16 and J usage is TRBJ1-2; 9 bases match TRBD1. The CDR3 has 14 residues. Losses at the gene ends were 0 bases for V and 4 bases for J; bases not matched to a gene: 0. Germline loops: CDR1 KGHSY, CDR2 FQNENV. The CDR3 spells CASSQSDRGYGYTF. In DNA form, the CDR3 reads TGTGCCAGCAGCCAATCGGACAGGGGCTATGGCTACACCTTC.

The V call is TRBV7-2, the J call TRBJ2-1; 10 positions match TRBD2. The junction had 9 bases not matched to a gene; V was cut back by 3 bases and J by 7 bases. Per germline, CDR1 SGHTA and CDR2 FQGNSA. The CDR3 is 16 residues long. The CDR3 sequence: CASSLHLLAGQNEQFF. The CDR3 coding sequence is TGTGCCAGCAGCTTGCACCTACTAGCGGGACAGAATGAGCAGTTCTTC.